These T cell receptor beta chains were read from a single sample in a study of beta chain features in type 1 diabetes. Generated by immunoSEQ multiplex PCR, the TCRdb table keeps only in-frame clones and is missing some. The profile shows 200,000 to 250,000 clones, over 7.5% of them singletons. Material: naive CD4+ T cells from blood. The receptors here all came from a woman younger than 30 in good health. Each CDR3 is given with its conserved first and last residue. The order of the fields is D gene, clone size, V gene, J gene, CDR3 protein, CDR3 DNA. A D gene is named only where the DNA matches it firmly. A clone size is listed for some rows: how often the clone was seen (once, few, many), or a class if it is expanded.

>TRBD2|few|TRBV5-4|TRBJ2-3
CASSSTTSGRWGDTQYF
TGTGCCAGCAGCTCTACGACTAGCGGGAGGTGGGGAGATACGCAGTATTTT
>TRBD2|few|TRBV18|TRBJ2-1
CASSPPVGLVVEQFF
TGTGCCAGCTCACCACCGGTGGGACTAGTAGTCGAGCAGTTCTTC
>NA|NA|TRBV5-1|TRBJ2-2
CASSFGGQLPGTGELFF
TGCGCCAGCAGCTTCGGGGGACAGCTTCCCGGGACCGGGGAGCTGTTTTTT
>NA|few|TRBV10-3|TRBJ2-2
CAISEEGLSTGELFF
TGTGCCATCAGTGAGGAAGGACTATCCACCGGGGAGCTGTTTTTT
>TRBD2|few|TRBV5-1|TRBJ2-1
CASSGELAGVEQFF
TGCGCCAGCAGCGGCGAACTAGCGGGAGTTGAGCAGTTCTTC
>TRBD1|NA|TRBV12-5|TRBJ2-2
CASGKGTGYPGELFF
TGTGCTAGTGGCAAAGGGACAGGGTACCCCGGGGAGCTGTTTTTT
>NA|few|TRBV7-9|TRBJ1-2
CASSLGDRGNTF
TGTGCCAGCAGCTTAGGCGACCGGGGGAACACCTTC
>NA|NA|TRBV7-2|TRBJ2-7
CASSLEQGPTYEQYF
TGTGCCAGCAGCTTAGAACAGGGACCAACCTACGAGCAGTACTTC
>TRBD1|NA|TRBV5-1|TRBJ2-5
CASSQTGGETQYF
TGCGCCAGCAGCCAGACAGGGGGTGAGACCCAGTACTTC
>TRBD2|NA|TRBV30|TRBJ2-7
CAWRVLGGIEQYF
TGTGCCTGGAGGGTCTTGGGAGGGATCGAGCAGTACTTC
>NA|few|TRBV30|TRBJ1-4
CAWSGSSKEKLFF
TGTGCCTGGTCGGGATCCTCGAAAGAAAAACTGTTTTTT
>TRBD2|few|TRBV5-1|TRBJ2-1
CASSSDSGRAYDNEQFF
TGCGCCAGCAGCTCTGATAGCGGGAGGGCCTATGACAATGAGCAGTTCTTC
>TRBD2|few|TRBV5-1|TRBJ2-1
CASRQTSGSGGEQFF
TGCGCCAGCAGGCAAACTAGCGGGAGTGGGGGGGAGCAGTTCTTC
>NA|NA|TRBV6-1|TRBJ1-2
CASRGGNRPYGYTF
TGTGCCAGCAGGGGGGGAAACAGACCCTATGGCTACACCTTC
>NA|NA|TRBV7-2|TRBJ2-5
CASTRQGLGTQYF
TGTGCCAGCACCCGCCAGGGGCTCGGGACCCAGTACTTC
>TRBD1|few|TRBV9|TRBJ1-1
CASSSSNRGVEAFF
TGTGCCAGCAGCTCTTCGAACAGGGGGGTTGAAGCTTTCTTT
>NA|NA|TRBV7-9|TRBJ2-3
CASSLDQDTQYF
TGTGCCAGCAGCTTAGATCAAGATACGCAGTATTTT
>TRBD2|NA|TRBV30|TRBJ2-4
CALTSGLAKNIQYF
TGTGCCTTGACTAGCGGTCTAGCCAAAAACATTCAGTACTTC
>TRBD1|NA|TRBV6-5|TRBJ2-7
CASSLGQDYEQYF
TGTGCCAGCAGTTTGGGACAGGACTACGAGCAGTACTTC
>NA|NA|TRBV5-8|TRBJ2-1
CASSFDEGVYNEQFF
TGTGCCAGCAGCTTTGACGAGGGCGTATACAATGAGCAGTTCTTC
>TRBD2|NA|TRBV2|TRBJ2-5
CASSEATSGGSQETQYF
TGTGCCAGCAGTGAAGCGACTAGCGGGGGATCCCAAGAGACCCAGTACTTC
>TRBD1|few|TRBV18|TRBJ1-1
CASSPGTGGMTEAFF
TGTGCCAGCTCGCCCGGGACAGGGGGAATGACTGAAGCTTTCTTT
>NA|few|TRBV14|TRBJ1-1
CASSQQGLGTEAFF
TGTGCCAGCAGCCAACAGGGCTTGGGCACTGAAGCTTTCTTT
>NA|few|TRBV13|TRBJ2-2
CASSPPAGKNPGELFF
TGTGCCAGCAGCCCACCCGCCGGGAAGAACCCCGGGGAGCTGTTTTTT
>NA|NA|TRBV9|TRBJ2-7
CASSVDALGYEQYF
TGTGCCAGCAGCGTAGACGCTCTAGGCTACGAGCAGTACTTC
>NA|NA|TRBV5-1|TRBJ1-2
CASSHGTQNYLYGYTF
TGCGCCAGCAGCCACGGGACACAGAATTACCTCTATGGCTACACCTTC
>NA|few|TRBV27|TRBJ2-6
CASTSGLHSGANVLTF
TGTGCCAGCACCTCAGGTCTACACTCTGGGGCCAACGTCCTGACTTTC
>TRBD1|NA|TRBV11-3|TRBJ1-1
CAPAGQTALDTEAFF
TGTGCCCCGGCGGGACAGACGGCATTGGACACTGAAGCTTTCTTT
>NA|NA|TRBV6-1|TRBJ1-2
CASSPMILSYGYTF
TGTGCCAGCAGTCCGATGATCCTAAGCTATGGCTACACCTTC